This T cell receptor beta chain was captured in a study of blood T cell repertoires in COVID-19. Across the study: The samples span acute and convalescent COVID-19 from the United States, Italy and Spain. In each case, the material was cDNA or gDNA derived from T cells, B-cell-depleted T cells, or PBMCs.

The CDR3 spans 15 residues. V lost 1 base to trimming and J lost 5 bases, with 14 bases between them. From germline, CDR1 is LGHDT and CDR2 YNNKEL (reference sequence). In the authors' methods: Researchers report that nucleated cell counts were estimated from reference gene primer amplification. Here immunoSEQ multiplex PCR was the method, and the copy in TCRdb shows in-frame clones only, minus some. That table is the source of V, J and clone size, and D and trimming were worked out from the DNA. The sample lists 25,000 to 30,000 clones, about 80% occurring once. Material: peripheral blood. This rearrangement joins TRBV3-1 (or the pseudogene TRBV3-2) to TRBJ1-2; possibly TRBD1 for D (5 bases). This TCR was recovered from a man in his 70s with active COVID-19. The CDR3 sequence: CASSQVRRGLYGYTF. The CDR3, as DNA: TGTGCCAGCAGCCAAGTACGGAGGGGTTTGTATGGCTACACCTTC.